Listed here are 3 T cell receptor beta chains from one sample, sequenced in a study of cytomegalovirus exposure and HLA in healthy donors. It was with 60 Vbeta and 13 Jbeta primers that the PCR ran. The method was immunoSEQ multiplex PCR; TCRdb's version includes in-frame clones alone and lacks a portion of them. The top ten hold about 0.29% of the sample, which has a few hundred thousand clones, about 80% seen once. The specimen was PBMCs. These TCRs come from a girl aged 2 to 10 in good health and CMV-seronegative.

The chain uses TRBV9 and TRBJ1-1; D possibly corresponds to TRBD1 (5 bases). The germline V and J ends were trimmed by 3 bases and 2 bases, with 11 bases remaining between them. Germline CDR1 is SGDLS and CDR2 is YYNGEE. The CDR3 contains 14 residues. The CDR3, as DNA: TGTGCCAGCAGCGCCAGGGTAGTCAACACTGAAGCTTTCTTT. Translating gives CASSARVVNTEAFF.

This chain links TRBV6-5 with TRBJ2-3, with 8 bases matching TRBD1. Per germline, CDR1 MNHEY and CDR2 SVGAGI. This CDR3 has 15 amino acids. Trimming removed 7 bases from V and 6 bases from J; junction bases left unmatched: 12. Written as DNA, the CDR3 is TGTGCCAGCACGCCCCGGGCAGGGGGCTTGGATACGCAGTATTTT. Translated, it gives CASTPRAGGLDTQYF.

V and J are TRBV11-2 and TRBJ1-2, with D perhaps TRBD1 (5 bases). V lost 3 bases and J 7 bases, leaving 9 bases between the germline ends. Germline V gene data show CDR1 as SGHAT and CDR2 as FQNNGV. This CDR3 has 12 amino acids. The CDR3 DNA is TGTGCCAGCAGCTTCTCCGGGGGTGGCTACACCTTC. Protein sequence: CASSFSGGGYTF.